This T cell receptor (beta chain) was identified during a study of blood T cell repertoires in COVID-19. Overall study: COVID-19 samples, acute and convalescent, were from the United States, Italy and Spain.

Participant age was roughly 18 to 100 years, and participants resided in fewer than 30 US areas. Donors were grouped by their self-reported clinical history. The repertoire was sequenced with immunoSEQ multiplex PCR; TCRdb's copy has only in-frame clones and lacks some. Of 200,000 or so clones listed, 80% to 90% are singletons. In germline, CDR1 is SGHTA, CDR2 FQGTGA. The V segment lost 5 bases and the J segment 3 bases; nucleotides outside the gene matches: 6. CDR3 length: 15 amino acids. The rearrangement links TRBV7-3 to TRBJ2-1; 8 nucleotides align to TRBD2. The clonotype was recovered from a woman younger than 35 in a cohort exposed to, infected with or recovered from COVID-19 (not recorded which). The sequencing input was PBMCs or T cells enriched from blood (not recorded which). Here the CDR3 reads CASSPAGAFYNEQFF. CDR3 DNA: TGTGCCAGCAGCCCAGCGGGGGCGTTCTACAATGAGCAGTTCTTC.